This T cell receptor beta chain originates from a study of radiation and T cells in renal cell carcinoma (TCRdb year 2020). A note on the overall study: In total, some 52 samples underwent TCR beta sequencing: 25 or so tumors plus 27 peripheral blood samples. Across all 50 or so samples, 4,016,671 unique CDR3 nucleotide sequences, encoding 2.5 million to 3 million unique CDR3 amino acid sequences, were identified.

In the germline V gene (reference sequence), CDR1 corresponds to LNHDA and CDR2 to SQIVND. The V and J ends are trimmed by 6 bases and 6 bases, leaving 11 bases between them. The CDR3 has 12 amino acids, counting the end cysteine and phenylalanine. The kept DNA is CDR3 alone, 36 bases in frame from the first base. Study-wide findings and limitations: Compared with control tumors, irradiated tumors had a greater number of dominant CDR3 motifs, and those motifs took up a bigger portion of the repertoire. Higher TCR clonality was observed in irradiated tumors than in controls, with an average of around 50% of the repertoire accounted for by the top 100 clonotypes, compared with approximately 45% in nephrectomy-only tumors. Because only small tumor regions of approximately 1 g were available, the study did not capture intratumoral heterogeneity. Because the trial had a single-armed design, the trial could not examine how radiation dose or scheduling affected the TCR repertoire.

Following the manufacturer's recommendations, the immunoSEQ kit was used to generate TCR beta libraries from genomic DNA. Library preparation used a first multiplex PCR with proprietary primers, then a second PCR adding unique barcodes, with bead cleanups after each round. Each sample batch included a kit-provided positive control reaction and a negative control reaction. The final libraries were assessed on an Agilent 4200 TapeStation D1000 ScreenTape, pooled by volume, and quantified by qPCR. Sequencing was performed on an Illumina NextSeq500 using a MidOutput 150-cycle cartridge, with 156 Read1 cycles, 15 Index1 cycles, and the kit custom primers. The pooled library was loaded at roughly 0.94 pM with a roughly 20% PhiX control spike-in. In the authors' own workflow: The vendor-processed data were analyzed in R, and a clonotype was defined as all T cells that share the same CDR3 nucleotide sequence. In the clone abundance analyses, frequencies were normalized to the 10,000 most abundant clones in each sample. Before analysis, public T cell clones were removed, and these numbered fewer than six per sample on average. ImmunoMap was used for dominant motif analysis with the PAM10 matrix, a gap penalty of 30, and a homology threshold of 0.3, and any motif reaching a cumulative frequency of at least 0.01 was considered dominant. The immuneACCESS repertoire file appears here via TCRdb, limited to in-frame rearrangements. These files lack a portion of the clones; in checked studies, under half of the deficit traces to unresolved V genes, and the cause of the others is not known. V, J and clone size are taken as reported in that table, and D and trimming were inferred from the DNA itself. Across this sample there are about 10,000 clones, with around 50% seen only once. The top ten hold more than 9.5% of the sample.

About this clone: The clone's antigen remains unknown. No qualities accompany the bases; no much larger clone lies one base away.

The time point label of this sample denotes: tumor resected at nephrectomy. The treatment or condition label for this specimen denotes: treatment-naive control, cytoreductive nephrectomy. For controls, tumors were taken from treatment-naive renal cell carcinoma patients who had cytoreductive nephrectomy with no radiation beforehand. Every patient's renal cell carcinoma showed clear cell pathology. Control tumors used for TCR sequencing were obtained from a handful of females and around 11 males (median age approximately 50 years, range roughly 40 to 90) and were resected from about 2010 to 2014. Tumors were mechanically dissociated, digested with collagenase/hyaluronidase at 37 °C, processed in gentleMACS C tubes, and stored in liquid nitrogen. Genomic DNA for TCR sequencing was prepared using the QIAamp DNA Blood Mini Kit (Qiagen). Only samples passing all quality control checks were included in the analyses.

The sequence was collected from a man aged 35 to 55 with renal cell carcinoma. The chain couples TRBV19 to TRBJ1-1, with the identity of the D gene unclear. Sample: tumor tissue, taken from a patient whose treatment was nephrectomy without radiotherapy. The DNA sequence is TGTGCCAGTAGCCAGAATGACGCTGAAGCTTTCTTT. The encoded protein is CASSQNDAEAFF.